These 8 T cell receptor beta chains were all obtained from the same sample, sequenced in a study of T cell repertoires in cytomegalovirus infection. No antigen has been assigned to these receptors. TCRdb processed the reads anew with MiXCR; each CDR3 protein has one entry. The repertoire holds some 920,000 distinct CDR3 sequences, with less than 35% as singletons. The source material was cultured CD8+ T cells from PBMCs, sampled from culture after CMV antigen stimulation. Every receptor here comes from a human donor in good health (CMV status not recorded). Some clones in this sample may be carry-over from other donors' samples.

This clonotype was observed a single time. The chain carries TRBV20-1 and TRBJ2-7, with D possibly matching TRBD1 (6 bases). The CDR3 has 16 amino acids. Germline V lookup: CDR1 DFQATT, CDR2 SNEGSKA (reference sequence). Trimming removed 6 bases from V and 0 bases from J, with 21 bases in between. CDR3 region: CSASNLQGTFSYEQYF. The CDR3 DNA follows: TGCAGTGCGAGTAACCTCCAGGGGACCTTCTCCTACGAGCAGTACTTC.

The chain is built from TRBV15 and TRBJ1-2; D remains unclear. Germline-derived CDR1 and CDR2 are LNHNV and YYDKDF (reference sequence). Trimming took 0 bases from V and 7 from J, leaving 15 bases between them. The CDR3 consists of 15 residues. The CDR3 region has the DNA TGTGCCACCAGCAGAGAAGAAGTCACGGCAGGTGGCTACACCTTC. Amino acids: CATSREEVTAGGYTF.

The V gene is TRBV6-5, the J gene TRBJ2-1, with D possibly TRBD2 on 7 matching bases. The CDR3 loop spans 15 amino acids. The germline CDR1 and CDR2 sequences are MNHEY and SVGAGI. V lost 2 bases and J 7 bases, leaving 15 bases between the germline ends. CDR3 residues: CASSYLGGLGNEQFF. CDR3 DNA: TGTGCCAGCAGTTACCTCGGGGGGCTGGGGAATGAGCAGTTCTTC.

The chain carries TRBV7-9 and TRBJ1-1, with 10 bases identical to TRBD1. V shed 5 bases, J shed 8 bases, and the junction held 20 bases outside the gene matches. Germline V gives CDR1 SEHNR, CDR2 FQNEAQ (reference sequence). The CDR3 is 18 residues long. The CDR3 region is CASSLSITRGTGVLEAFF. In DNA form, the CDR3 reads TGTGCCAGCAGCCTTTCGATAACGAGAGGGACAGGGGTTCTCGAAGCTTTCTTT.

This clonotype was detected ten times or more. The chain carries TRBV19 and TRBJ2-6; D possibly matches TRBD1 or TRBD2 (6 bases each). Between the trimmed V and J ends, which lost 9 bases and 0 bases, there was a span of 21 bases. Germline V gene sequence: CDR1 LNHDA, CDR2 SQIVND (reference sequence). The CDR3 is 18 residues long. This CDR3 reads CASMSGFGGPSGANVLTF. In DNA, the CDR3 is TGTGCCAGCATGAGCGGTTTCGGGGGCCCCTCTGGGGCCAACGTCCTGACTTTC.

The chain joins TRBV7-2 to TRBJ2-3, with TRBD1 matching 9 bases. The trim removed 1 base at V and 4 bases at J, leaving 3 bases unmatched. The CDR3 is 15 residues long. From germline, CDR1 is SGHTA and CDR2 FQGNSA. CDR3 residues: CASSLDRGLADTQYF. The CDR3 bases are TGTGCCAGCAGCTTAGACAGGGGGCTCGCAGATACGCAGTATTTT.

This clonotype was seen a handful of times. The V and J genes are TRBV11-2 and TRBJ1-5; the D gene is possibly TRBD1 (5 bases). CDR1 and CDR2 (germline): SGHAT, FQNNGV. The CDR3 runs 13 residues. V shed 0 bases and J shed 9 bases, with 9 bases lying between them. CDR3 bases: TGTGCCAGCAGCTTAGAATACAGGCGGCCCCAGCATTTT. Protein sequence: CASSLEYRRPQHF.

The chain uses TRBV2 and TRBJ1-2, with TRBD1 matching over 8 bases. The trim removed 7 bases at V and 8 bases at J, leaving 6 bases unmatched. This CDR3 is built from 12 residues. Looked up from germline, CDR1 is SNHLY and CDR2 is FYNNEI. CDR3 sequence: CASTQGAGGYTF. The CDR3 DNA sequence: TGTGCCAGCACCCAGGGGGCAGGGGGCTACACCTTC.